This T cell receptor beta chain came from a study of blood T cell repertoires in COVID-19 (dated by TCRdb to 2019 to 2021). The study in broad terms: Collaborator samples came from the United States, Italy and Spain and covered acute and convalescent phases of COVID-19. The prospective study material was composed of cDNA or gDNA derived from T cells, B-cell-depleted T cells, or PBMCs. Deeply sampled blood TCRbeta repertoires from subjects exposed to, actively infected with, or recovered from COVID-19 were included in the dataset. The repertoires were released in a freely available public database intended as a resource for research on the immune response to SARS-CoV-2. The samples were drawn from two sources: the first 160 participants of the ongoing ImmuneRACE study, and 1,254 subjects contributed by 6 global collaborators. A de-identified subject ID, COVID-19 status, age in years and sex were almost always included in the sample metadata. Where available, HLA class I and class II types were taken from metadata supplied by the sample provider and were not determined by assay-based typing.

Each collaborating institution followed its own protocols to collect whole blood in K2EDTA tubes. Collaborator samples were shipped for TCRbeta analysis as frozen whole blood, isolated PBMCs, or DNA extracted from either sample type. Reading the germline V gene gives CDR1 KGHSH and CDR2 LQKENI. The CDR3 contains 15 residues, cysteine and phenylalanine counted. The read is trimmed to its CDR3 DNA, 45 bases read in frame from base 1. The germline V end is reduced by 5 bases and the J end by 2 bases; junction bases left unmatched: 7. The immunoSEQ Assay, a bias-controlled multiplex PCR, was used to amplify TCRbeta CDR3 regions from genomic DNA. Regarding the original processing steps: Within the assay, amplification of reference gene primers was used to estimate how many nucleated cells each sample contained. To quantify the absolute abundance of each unique TCRbeta CDR3 rearrangement, sequence reads were collapsed and filtered. For each sample, productive Simpson clonality was calculated as the square root of Simpson's diversity index across productive rearrangements. TCRdb provides this immuneACCESS table in a form limited to in-frame rearrangements. Some clones are lacking; in checked studies, under half of them reflect an unresolved V gene, and why the rest are absent is not known. V and J calls and clone size are given by that table; D and trimming were obtained from the DNA. The sample profile shows 65,000 to 85,000 clones; 85% to 90% of them were found once. The top ten constitute roughly 2.7% of the sample.

Results and caveats for the whole study, not just this receptor: The amount of clinical and demographic metadata varied by source and participant and was provided uncurated.

This clone was detected once. The specificity of this receptor is unknown. No per-base quality is available; no much larger clone lies one base away. The clonotype was recovered from a man over 45 with acute or convalescent COVID-19. This chain is built from TRBV18 and TRBJ2-7, with TRBD1 identical over 9 junction bases. The sequenced sample consisted of peripheral blood. The CDR3 has the sequence CASSSRTGETYEQYF. The nucleotide sequence reads as follows: TGTGCCAGCTCAAGCCGGACAGGGGAGACCTACGAGCAGTACTTC.